Listed below are T cell receptor beta chains from one sample, sequenced in a study of shared clonotypes between healthy human individuals. Here immunoSEQ multiplex PCR was the method, and the copy in TCRdb shows in-frame clones only, minus some. Of about 2.1 million clones listed, about 93% are singletons. Sequencing input: naive CD8+ T cells from PBMCs. The receptor source for this set is a man aged 18 to 30 in good health. Some clones in this sample may be carry-over from other donors' samples. Both conserved end residues are part of each CDR3. The order of the fields is clone size, D gene, V gene, J gene, CDR3 DNA, CDR3 protein. The D gene is left open where the match is weak. The size entry is marked missing in some rows and otherwise reads once, few, many or a size class.

>-|-|TRBV9|TRBJ2-6
TGTGCCAGCAGCGGTCATTCGGGTACTCCGGGCTCTGGGGCCAACGTCCTGACTTTC
CASSGHSGTPGSGANVLTF
>-|-|TRBV27|TRBJ1-2
TGTGCCAGCGGCACGGAGTGGTATGGCTACACCTTC
CASGTEWYGYTF
>-|-|TRBV4-3|TRBJ1-1
TGCGCCAGCAGCCAAGACTTAGGGCAGTATGAAGCTTTCTTT
CASSQDLGQYEAFF
>few|-|TRBV4-1|TRBJ2-4
TGCGCCAGCAGCCAGTCGGTGCATTTAGCCAAAAACATTCAGTACTTC
CASSQSVHLAKNIQYF
>-|TRBD1|TRBV27|TRBJ2-3
TGTGCCAGCAGTTTAGCCCCAGGGGGAAGTGCAGATACGCAGTATTTT
CASSLAPGGSADTQYF
>-|-|TRBV9|TRBJ1-5
TGTGCCAGCAGCGTTTCGCCAGATAGCAATCAGCCCCAGCATTTT
CASSVSPDSNQPQHF
>-|TRBD2|TRBV10-3|TRBJ2-3
TGTGCCATCAGTGAGTCTAGCGGGAGTATTGGGGATACGCAGTATTTT
CAISESSGSIGDTQYF
>-|-|TRBV28|TRBJ2-5
TGTGCCAGCAGTTTAGGGACCACGGGACAAGAGACCCAGTACTTC
CASSLGTTGQETQYF
>-|-|TRBV28|TRBJ2-3
TGTGCCAGCAGTTCCTTTGCCAGCGGGCCCCTAAGCACAGATACGCAGTATTTT
CASSSFASGPLSTDTQYF
>-|TRBD2|TRBV27|TRBJ2-1
TGTGCCAGCAGTTTCACTAGCGGGAGACTCGATGAGCAGTTCTTC
CASSFTSGRLDEQFF
>-|-|TRBV29-1|TRBJ1-1
TGCAGCGTTGGATTAGCGAGTACTGAAGCTTTCTTT
CSVGLASTEAFF
>-|TRBD2|TRBV27|TRBJ2-7
TGTGCCAGCAGTATTACTCTAGCGGGAAACTACGAGCAGTACTTC
CASSITLAGNYEQYF
>-|-|TRBV27|TRBJ2-1
TGTGCCAGCAGTTTAGGGGGGTTCTCCTACAATGAGCAGTTCTTC
CASSLGGFSYNEQFF
>-|-|TRBV29-1|TRBJ2-7
TGCAGCGTTGAAGGGTTAGTGGATCCGGGGCATGCGGATGACGAGCAGTACTTC
CSVEGLVDPGHADDEQYF
>-|TRBD1|TRBV4-3|TRBJ1-4
TGCGCCAGCAGCCAAGACCTCCGGGACAGGGAAGGCGCAACTAATGAAAAACTGTTTTTT
CASSQDLRDREGATNEKLFF
>few|-|TRBV4-1|TRBJ2-1
TGCGCCAGCAGCCAAGGCGGACTCGAGCAGTTCTTC
CASSQGGLEQFF
>-|-|TRBV4-1|TRBJ1-1
TGCGCCAGCAGCCACGGCAAAGTTGTACGGAGCACTGAAGCTTTCTTT
CASSHGKVVRSTEAFF
>-|TRBD1|TRBV7-2|TRBJ1-2
TGTGCCAGCAGCTTAGCGTGGGACAGGGCGATCTGCGGCTACACCTTC
CASSLAWDRAICGYTF
>-|-|TRBV9|TRBJ2-7
TGTGCCAGCAGCGTAGAGGGTAGGACGCAGTCCGAGCAGTACTTC
CASSVEGRTQSEQYF
>-|-|TRBV7-2|TRBJ1-1
TGTGCCAGCAGCACATCGACACCGTCGAACACTGAAGCTTTCTTT
CASSTSTPSNTEAFF
>-|TRBD2|TRBV13|TRBJ2-1
TGTGCCAGCAGCGCCCGGACTAGCGGGAGTTGGAATGAGCAGTTCTTC
CASSARTSGSWNEQFF
>-|TRBD1|TRBV28|TRBJ2-3
TGTGCCAGCAGCTTGCTCGGACAGGGTTGGACAGATACGCAGTATTTT
CASSLLGQGWTDTQYF
>-|TRBD2|TRBV27|TRBJ2-1
TGTGCCAGCAGTTTAGGCGGGAGGGCCGATGAGCAGTTCTTC
CASSLGGRADEQFF
>-|TRBD1|TRBV27|TRBJ1-1
TGTGCCAGCAGTTTATCGGGACAGGGGTTGAGCACTGAAGCTTTCTTT
CASSLSGQGLSTEAFF
>-|-|TRBV6-1|TRBJ2-5
TGTGCCAGCAGGAGGCCCGGGGAGACCCAGTACTTC
CASRRPGETQYF
>few|TRBD1|TRBV9|TRBJ1-1
TGTGCCAGCAGCGGGACAGGGGCTCAAGCTTTCTTT
CASSGTGAQAFF
>-|TRBD1|TRBV6-5|TRBJ1-1
TGTGCCAGCAGTTACGCAGGGGGGAACACTGAAGCTTTCTTT
CASSYAGGNTEAFF
>-|TRBD2|TRBV28|TRBJ2-7
TGTGCCAGCAGTTTTTCGCGGGAGATCTACGAGCAGTACTTC
CASSFSREIYEQYF
>once|-|TRBV13|TRBJ2-7
TGTGCCAGCAGCTTGGGGGCAATCCCCCACGAGCAGTACTTC
CASSLGAIPHEQYF
>-|TRBD1|TRBV30|TRBJ2-7
TGTGCCTGGAGTGTATCCGGGACAGGGGGCGAGGAGCAGTACTTC
CAWSVSGTGGEEQYF
>-|TRBD1|TRBV6-5|TRBJ2-1
TGTGCCAGCACCACAACAGGGGAAGAACCGTTCTTC
CASTTTGEEPFF
>-|-|TRBV27|TRBJ2-7
TGTGCCAGCAGTTTCTCACAGGGTGTTGTCCCCTACGAGCAGTACTTC
CASSFSQGVVPYEQYF
>-|-|TRBV27|TRBJ2-6
TGTGCCAGCAGTTCCCGCTCCTCTGGGGCCAACGTCCTGACTTTC
CASSSRSSGANVLTF
>-|TRBD1|TRBV27|TRBJ2-3
TGTGCCAGCAGTTCAAGGACAGGGGACACAGATACGCAGTATTTT
CASSSRTGDTDTQYF
>-|-|TRBV27|TRBJ1-2
TGTGCCAGCAGTTTTCTGGACAGCTATGGCTACACCTTC
CASSFLDSYGYTF
>-|TRBD2|TRBV10-1|TRBJ2-5
TGCGCCAGACATAGCGGGAGAAGCGAAGAGACCCAGTACTTC
CARHSGRSEETQYF
>-|TRBD1|TRBV7-9|TRBJ2-7
TGTGCCAGCAGCCCCCGGGGACAGCTTTCCTACGAGCAGTACTTC
CASSPRGQLSYEQYF
>-|TRBD2|TRBV27|TRBJ2-7
TGTGCCAGCAGTCCGTCACCCCCATTGCGGGAGGGCCTCCACGAGCAGTACTTC
CASSPSPPLREGLHEQYF
>-|-|TRBV28|TRBJ2-2
TGTGCCAGCAGTTTACCCGGCCAGGCCTTCTGGAACGCCGGGGAGCTGTTTTTT
CASSLPGQAFWNAGELFF
>-|-|TRBV28|TRBJ2-3
TGTGCCCCCATCCCTGACGATACGCAGTATTTT
CAPIPDDTQYF
>-|TRBD1|TRBV27|TRBJ2-5
TGTGCCAGCAGTTTGTGGGGGTGGGACAGGGAAGAGACCCAGTACTTC
CASSLWGWDREETQYF
>-|-|TRBV28|TRBJ2-6
TGTGCCAGCACGTCTTATCGCCTTTCTGGGGCCAACGTCCTGACTTTC
CASTSYRLSGANVLTF
>-|-|TRBV11-2|TRBJ2-7
TGTGCCAGCAGCCCTCGGGACCTCCGGGTTGGCTACGAGCAGTACTTC
CASSPRDLRVGYEQYF
>-|-|TRBV7-9|TRBJ2-1
TGTGCCAGCAGCTTAGCAGGGGGACCTACCTACAATGAGCAGTTCTTC
CASSLAGGPTYNEQFF